This T cell receptor (beta chain) came from a study of blood T cell repertoires in COVID-19. Study details: Material from acute and convalescent COVID-19 was sourced from the United States, Italy and Spain. T cells, B-cell-depleted T cells, or PBMCs supplied cDNA or gDNA.

Measured with immunoSEQ multiplex PCR; TCRdb has only the in-frame clones, and not every one. This table has about 140,000 clones, around 83% appearing once. In its sample, this clone was seen a few times. The sequence derives from a human donor in a cohort sampled during active COVID-19. What was sequenced was peripheral blood.

The CDR3 is CASSPPRAAGYTF. The CDR3 region has the DNA TGTGCCAGCTCACCACCGAGGGCAGCTGGCTACACCTTC. V usage is TRBV18 and J usage is TRBJ1-2; no firm D call. The V gene's germline CDR1 is KGHSH and CDR2 LQKENI. The CDR3 is 13 residues long. V lost 0 bases, J lost 7 bases, and 9 bases lay in between.